This T cell receptor (beta chain) comes out of a study of cytomegalovirus exposure and HLA in healthy donors. The study's findings and limits: Likely technical artifact: a cluster of highly shared sequence variants.

The PCR was carried out with 60 Vbeta primers and 13 Jbeta primers. The repertoire was sequenced with immunoSEQ multiplex PCR; TCRdb's copy has only in-frame clones and lacks some. The sample lists almost 95,000 clones; more than 60% were seen once. Of note for this clone: What it recognizes is unknown.

The V end was cut by 7 bases, the J end by 8 bases, with 14 bases between. The CDR3 is 12 amino acids. Germline CDR1 and CDR2: SGHNT and YYREEE (reference sequence). The gene calls are TRBV5-4 and TRBJ2-3, with D possibly being TRBD2 (5 bases). What was sequenced was PBMCs. The origin of this receptor is a man under 40 in good health and CMV-seronegative. The CDR3 reads CASGSLSGTQYF. DNA of the CDR3: TGTGCCAGCGGGAGTCTCTCTGGTACGCAGTATTTT.